Below, 26 T cell receptor beta chains from the same sample are listed, as sequenced in a study of shared clonotypes between healthy human individuals. Generated by immunoSEQ multiplex PCR, the TCRdb table keeps only in-frame clones and is missing some. The data show 450,000 to 500,000 clones, 70% to 80% seen once. The sequenced sample was PBMCs. The source is a woman between 40 and 55 years old in good health. Some clones in this sample may be carry-over from other donors' samples.

The CDR3 region is CSVGGLSAGYTF. For the CDR3, the DNA is TGCAGCGTGGGGGGTCTTTCCGCCGGCTACACCTTC. The chain recombines TRBV29-1 with TRBJ1-2; TRBD1 is a possible D gene (5 bases). This CDR3 has 12 residues. V gave up 6 bases and J gave up 8 bases, with 16 bases separating them. Germline V gene data show CDR1 as SQVTM and CDR2 as ANQGSEA.

The V and J genes are TRBV6-1 and TRBJ2-1; a possible D gene is TRBD2 (6 bases). Trimming pared 6 bases from V and 7 bases from J, leaving 19 bases between. Per the germline V gene, CDR1 is MNHNS and CDR2 is SASEGT. The CDR3 sequence is 15 residues long. CDR3 nucleotides: TGTGCCAGCAGGACCGGGACTCTCCTAGGGAATGAGCAGTTCTTC. Protein product: CASRTGTLLGNEQFF.

The chain employs TRBV4-2 and TRBJ2-3, with TRBD1 identical over 8 bases. CDR1 LGHNA and CDR2 YNFKEQ come from the germline V gene. The V gene end was trimmed by 0 bases and the J gene end by 5 bases; junction bases not matched to a gene: 7. This CDR3 is built from 16 residues. The CDR3 DNA follows: TGTGCCAGCAGCCAAGACCCAGGACAGGGTGGAGATACGCAGTATTTT. Its protein is CASSQDPGQGGDTQYF.

The chain is built from TRBV11-2 and TRBJ2-5, with TRBD2 identical over 9 bases. Trimming took 3 bases from V and 3 from J; bases not matched to a gene: 8. The CDR3 sequence is 16 residues long. Germline V CDR1 and CDR2: SGHAT, FQNNGV. CDR3 DNA sequence: TGTGCCAGCAGCTTGAGTAGCGGGAGTGCTGAAGAGACCCAGTACTTC. It translates to CASSLSSGSAEETQYF.

The rearrangement links TRBV5-1 to TRBJ2-1; TRBD2 agrees at 8 bases. Trimming took 1 base from V and 5 from J; bases not matched to a gene: 11. Germline-derived CDR1 and CDR2 are SGHRS and YFSETQ. The CDR3 totals 17 residues. The CDR3 is CASSLRVSGNPNNEQFF. As DNA, the CDR3 is TGCGCCAGCAGCTTGAGGGTTAGCGGGAACCCCAACAATGAGCAGTTCTTC.

The V and J genes are TRBV9 and TRBJ1-1, with 8 positions matching TRBD1. V shed 3 bases, J shed 8 bases, and the junction held 6 bases outside the gene matches. The V gene's germline CDR1 is SGDLS and CDR2 YYNGEE. This CDR3 is built from 13 residues. Here the CDR3 reads CASSAIAGGEAFF. The CDR3 DNA follows: TGTGCCAGCAGCGCCATAGCAGGGGGCGAAGCTTTCTTT.

This clone was detected many times. V gene TRBV6-1 combines with J gene TRBJ1-1, with no clear D. The CDR3 is 13 residues long. Germline V gene data show CDR1 as MNHNS and CDR2 as SASEGT. V lost 1 base, J lost 3 bases, and 6 bases lay in between. CDR3 bases: TGTGCCAGCAGTGAAGAGGCCCACACTGAAGCTTTCTTT. Its protein product is CASSEEAHTEAFF.

The chain joins TRBV14 to TRBJ2-7; D perhaps matches TRBD2 (6 bases). Germline values: CDR1 SGHDN, CDR2 FVKESK. V was trimmed by 1 base and J by 2 bases, leaving 12 bases between them. This CDR3 region has 15 residues. The CDR3 protein is CASSQASGEAYEQYF. As DNA, the CDR3 is TGTGCCAGCAGCCAAGCGTCGGGGGAGGCCTACGAGCAGTACTTC. Full variable domain (missing parts from reference TRBV14 and TRBJ2-7): EAGVTQFPSHSVIEKGQTVTLRCDPISGHDNLYWYRRVMGKEIKFLLHFVKESKQDESGMPNNRFLAERTGGTYSTLKVQPAELEDSGVYFCASSQASGEAYEQYFGPGTRLTVT.

This clone turned up a few times. CDR3 DNA sequence: TGTGCCAGTAGGCCCCCGGGACTTTTCACAGATACGCAGTATTTT. This gives the protein CASRPPGLFTDTQYF. The chain has TRBV19 and TRBJ2-3, with D perhaps TRBD2 (6 bases). This CDR3 is 15 amino acids long. CDR1 is LNHDA and CDR2 is SQIVND in the germline V gene (reference sequence). The ends were cut back, 6 bases at V and 2 bases at J, with 15 bases in the middle.

The rearrangement uses TRBV10-1 and TRBJ1-1; weak D call: TRBD1 (6 bases). The CDR3 is 13 amino acids. From germline, CDR1 is WNHNN and CDR2 SYGVQD (reference sequence). Trimming took off 5 bases at V and 1 base at J, with 8 bases between the two ends. CDR3 sequence (DNA): TGCGCCAGCAGTCGGGACAAGAACACTGAAGCTTTCTTT. This sequence encodes CASSRDKNTEAFF.

This chain joins TRBV7-8 and TRBJ2-1, with 7 bases that match TRBD2. This CDR3 is 17 amino acids long. Unmatched junction bases numbered 11, after V lost 2 bases and J lost 4 bases. Germline loops: CDR1 SGHVS, CDR2 FQNEAQ. CDR3 nucleotide sequence: TGTGCCAGCAGCTTACGGAGGGGCGGGAGTAGATACAATGAGCAGTTCTTC. It translates to CASSLRRGGSRYNEQFF. Full variable domain (outside the CDR3, taken from reference TRBV7-8 and TRBJ2-1): GAGVSQSPRYKVAKRGQDVALRCDPISGHVSLFWYQQALGQGPEFLTYFQNEAQLDKSGLPSDRFFAERPEGSVSTLKIQRTQQEDSAVYLCASSLRRGGSRYNEQFFGPGTRLTVL.

This clone was found once. The CDR3 DNA sequence: TGTGCCAGCAGGCCTAGGGCGGAGAACACTGAAGCTTTCTTT. Protein product: CASRPRAENTEAFF. This chain links TRBV28 with TRBJ1-1; D not resolved. Germline assignment: CDR1 MDHEN and CDR2 SYDVKM. The CDR3 has 14 amino acids. V shed 6 bases and J shed 1 base, with 12 bases lying between them.

This chain joins TRBV30 and TRBJ1-2, with D possibly matching TRBD1 (6 bases). The CDR3 sequence is 13 residues long. Germline assignment: CDR1 GTSNPN and CDR2 SVGIG (reference sequence). The ends were cut back, 2 bases at V and 6 bases at J, with 13 bases in the middle. CDR3 nucleotides: TGTGCCTGGAGTTTAACAGGGTTCGATGGCTACACCTTC. Protein sequence: CAWSLTGFDGYTF.

The CDR3 protein is CASSIDRQETQYF. Here the CDR3 DNA reads TGTGCCAGTAGTATCGACAGGCAAGAGACCCAGTACTTC. The chain couples TRBV19 to TRBJ2-5; perhaps TRBD1 as D (6 bases). The germline CDR1 and CDR2 sequences are LNHDA and SQIVND (reference sequence). V was trimmed by 3 bases and J by 2 bases, leaving 7 bases between them. CDR3 length: 13 residues.

The chain links TRBV4-1 to TRBJ2-3; the match to TRBD2 covers 7 bases. The germline V gene has CDR1 MGHRA and CDR2 YSYEKL. The CDR3 covers 18 residues. V dropped 4 bases and J dropped 0; count of bases not matched to a gene: 13. The CDR3 bases are TGCGCCAGCAGCCCCACGGAGGGGTTTAGCGGGAGCACAGATACGCAGTATTTT. It translates to CASSPTEGFSGSTDTQYF.

The chain uses TRBV10-2 and TRBJ2-3, with D hard to call. Germline V gene data show CDR1 as WSHSY and CDR2 as SAAADI. The CDR3 totals 13 residues. V was pared by 4 bases and J by 1 base, with 6 bases between. CDR3 DNA: TGCGCCAGCAGTGGCATGGGCACAGATACGCAGTATTTT. Residues: CASSGMGTDTQYF.

This clone appeared once. The genes are TRBV7-8 and TRBJ1-5; D is perhaps TRBD1 (5 bases). This CDR3 has 14 residues. The V end was cut by 5 bases, the J end by 5 bases, with 13 bases between. CDR1 and CDR2 from the germline V gene are SGHVS and FQNEAQ. The CDR3 sequence: CASSRDVGDQPQHF. The CDR3 DNA is TGTGCCAGCAGCAGGGACGTGGGCGATCAGCCCCAGCATTTT.

The chain joins TRBV6-1 to TRBJ1-4, with D possibly matching TRBD1 (5 bases). CDR3 length: 16 amino acids. The germline gives CDR1 MNHNS, CDR2 SASEGT. Trimming removed 0 bases from V and 8 bases from J, with 16 bases in between. CDR3 nucleotides: TGTGCCAGCAGTGAAGCGCTGGGGGGTTTCGGGGAAAAACTGTTTTTT. Its protein is CASSEALGGFGEKLFF.

V and J are TRBV5-1 and TRBJ2-2; 8 positions agree with TRBD1. The CDR3 sequence is 17 residues long. Looked up from germline, CDR1 is SGHRS and CDR2 is YFSETQ. J lost 7 bases, V lost 4 bases, and 15 bases had no gene match. As DNA, the CDR3 is TGCGCCAGCAGCCCCGGACAGGGTCCCTCCGCGGGCGGGGAGCTGTTTTTT. Its protein product is CASSPGQGPSAGGELFF.

The rearrangement links TRBV5-1 to TRBJ2-7; TRBD1 agrees at 7 bases. This CDR3 has 13 residues. The germline V gene encodes CDR1 SGHRS and CDR2 YFSETQ. J was trimmed by 1 base and V by 4 bases; bases with no gene match: 2. This chain's CDR3 is CASSGDSSYEQYF. DNA for the CDR3: TGCGCCAGCAGCGGGGACAGTTCCTACGAGCAGTACTTC.

The chain employs TRBV6-1 and TRBJ2-5; D unresolved. The V gene lost 3 bases and the J gene lost 0 bases, with 11 bases spanning the gap. In germline, CDR1 is MNHNS, CDR2 SASEGT. This CDR3 has 15 amino acids. The CDR3 sequence: CASSDRPNYQETQYF. CDR3 nucleotides: TGTGCCAGCAGTGATCGGCCGAACTACCAAGAGACCCAGTACTTC.

This chain connects TRBV7-9 to TRBJ2-5; D not resolved. Germline V gene data show CDR1 as SEHNR and CDR2 as FQNEAQ (reference sequence). This CDR3 contains 12 residues. V dropped 5 bases and J dropped 4 bases, with 8 bases sitting between them. This CDR3 is CASSGDLETQYF. CDR3 bases: TGTGCCAGCAGCGGCGACCTAGAGACCCAGTACTTC.

J is TRBJ1-3 and V is TRBV6-5, with D maybe TRBD1 (5 bases). The CDR3 covers 15 residues. V was shortened by 4 bases and J by 0 bases, with 10 bases between the two germline ends. Germline V CDR1 and CDR2: MNHEY, SVGAGI. CDR3 coding DNA: TGTGCCAGCAGTTTGGACACTTTCTCTGGAAACACCATATATTTT. Protein: CASSLDTFSGNTIYF.

This sequence joins TRBV6-5 and TRBJ2-2; a weak D match, TRBD2 (5 bases). The CDR3 runs 15 residues. Per germline, CDR1 MNHEY and CDR2 SVGAGI. Deletions cut 4 bases from V and 4 bases from J, with 13 bases between. CDR3 coding DNA: TGTGCCAGCAGTTTAACGGGGTATCTCACCGGGGAGCTGTTTTTT. This translates into CASSLTGYLTGELFF.

This chain links TRBV28 with TRBJ2-1, with TRBD1 as a possible D gene (5 bases). Germline V gene lookup returns CDR1 MDHEN and CDR2 SYDVKM. V gave up 2 bases and J gave up 0 bases, with 8 bases separating them. This CDR3 is built from 15 residues. CDR3 protein: CASSLGASSYNEQFF. The DNA of the CDR3 is TGTGCCAGCAGTTTAGGGGCAAGCTCCTACAATGAGCAGTTCTTC.

This clone was detected a few times. The chain combines TRBV2 with TRBJ2-7, with TRBD2 as a possible D gene (6 bases). The CDR3 has 12 amino acids. CDR1 and CDR2 (germline): SNHLY, FYNNEI. The V gene lost 4 bases and the J gene lost 6 bases, with 10 bases spanning the gap. This chain's CDR3 is CASSVGRREQYF. The DNA of the CDR3 is TGTGCCAGCAGTGTGGGGAGGCGCGAGCAGTACTTC.